This TCR beta chain emerged from a study of T cells after yellow fever vaccination. Findings and limits, study-wide: Most clones from primary vaccination were detected again post-booster (around 96% CD4, about 88% CD8). Only a minor proportion of clonotypes was detected across both CD4 and CD8 compartments. Though it reached lower strength, the secondary response hit its peak faster, day 5 versus 15.

The V segment lost 4 bases and the J segment 1 base; nucleotides outside the gene matches: 5. The CDR3 is 15 residues long. CDR1 is SGHRS and CDR2 is YFSETQ in the germline V gene. Generation of TCR cDNA used 5'RACE template switching (which added a universal primer site and UMIs). Each CDR3 protein gets one entry after TCRdb re-called the 5' RACE reads with MiXCR. The repertoire has hundreds of thousands of distinct CDR3 sequences, over 9% of them found once; the top ten carry about 15%. About this clonotype: Its target is unknown.

The gene calls are TRBV5-1 and TRBJ2-1, with 7 bases lining up with TRBD2. The specimen was PBMCs, collected on the day of the yellow fever booster vaccination. The clonotype originates from a man aged 30 to 39 who received the YFV17D yellow fever vaccine. DNA for the CDR3: TGCGCCAGCAGCGGGGGGGGGAGGTCCTACAATGAGCAGTTCTTC. Translation gives CASSGGGRSYNEQFF.